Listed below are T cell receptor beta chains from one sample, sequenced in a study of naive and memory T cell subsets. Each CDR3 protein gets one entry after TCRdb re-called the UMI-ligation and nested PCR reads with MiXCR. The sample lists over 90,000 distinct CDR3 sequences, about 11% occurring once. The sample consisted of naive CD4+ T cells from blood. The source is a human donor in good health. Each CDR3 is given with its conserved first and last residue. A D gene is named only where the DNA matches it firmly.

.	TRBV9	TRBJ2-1	CASSLGPQELFF
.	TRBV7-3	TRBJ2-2	CASSFTNTGELFF
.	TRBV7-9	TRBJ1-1	CASSRQFSSTEAFF
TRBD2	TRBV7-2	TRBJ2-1	CASSSRLAGGNNNEQFF
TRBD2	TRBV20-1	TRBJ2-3	CSARDFSGGTTDTQYF
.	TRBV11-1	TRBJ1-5	CASSLIDQPQHF
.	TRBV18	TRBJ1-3	CASSREGDTIYF
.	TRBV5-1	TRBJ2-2	CASSLTELNTGELFF
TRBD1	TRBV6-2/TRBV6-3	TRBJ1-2	CASSARGQGSICYTF
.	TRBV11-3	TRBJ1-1	CASSFLETQNTEAFF
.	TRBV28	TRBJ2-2	CASSLIGTGGRELFF